This passage covers 5 T cell receptor beta chains from one sample sequenced in a study of T-cell reconstitution after alpha-beta-depleted transplantation in children. Researchers prepared the TCRbeta library using unique molecular identifiers, the study reports. TCRdb used MiXCR to reprocess the PCR reads, holding one entry per CDR3 protein. Of 250,000 to 300,000 distinct CDR3 sequences in the sample, around 10% were seen once. The material was PBMCs, obtained before TCRalphabeta/CD19-depleted stem cell transplant. These receptors all come from a boy under three years old with acute myeloid leukemia, due to receive a stem cell transplant.

This clonotype was recorded many times. The rearrangement uses TRBV7-9 and TRBJ1-4, with TRBD1 matching 8 bases. The germline CDR1 and CDR2 sequences are SEHNR and FQNEAQ (reference sequence). The CDR3 runs to 15 residues. J gave up 4 bases and V 5 bases, and 6 bases lay outside the gene matches. The CDR3 nucleotides read TGTGCCAGCAGCGCCCACAGGGGGGATAATGAAAAACTGTTTTTT. Its protein is CASSAHRGDNEKLFF.

This clonotype was seen at least ten times. The chain couples TRBV7-2 to TRBJ2-5, with D tentatively TRBD2 (5 bases). The length of the CDR3 is 13 residues. Per the germline V gene, CDR1 is SGHTA and CDR2 is FQGNSA. Trimming cost V 3 bases and J 2 bases, with 7 bases left between them. The CDR3 DNA is TGTGCCAGCAGCTTGGGAGAGCAAGAGACCCAGTACTTC. As protein: CASSLGEQETQYF.

This clonotype appeared a few times. The chain couples TRBV3-1 to TRBJ1-6; D is unclear. Trimming stripped 1 base from V and 7 bases from J, with 11 bases between. CDR1 and CDR2 (germline): LGHDT, YNNKEL (reference sequence). The CDR3 extends over 15 amino acids. The CDR3 spells CASSQGLNGNSPLHF. The CDR3 DNA is TGTGCCAGCAGCCAAGGTTTGAACGGGAATTCACCCCTCCACTTT.

This clonotype occurred many times. The chain joins TRBV24-1 to TRBJ2-7, with a possible D match to TRBD1 (5 bases). This CDR3 contains 15 residues. Per the germline V gene, CDR1 is KGHDR and CDR2 is SFDVKD. V lost 3 bases to trimming and J lost 3 bases, with 14 bases between them. The CDR3 bases are TGTGCCACCAGTGATCCCACAACAGGATACTACGAGCAGTACTTC. Amino acid sequence: CATSDPTTGYYEQYF.

The chain carries TRBV20-1 and TRBJ1-5; possibly TRBD1 for D (5 bases). The CDR3 covers 13 residues. V lost 7 bases and J lost 0, with 10 bases in between. CDR1 and CDR2 from the germline V gene are DFQATT and SNEGSKA (reference sequence). Here the CDR3 DNA reads TGCAGTGGGGGGGATTATAGCAATCAGCCCCAGCATTTT. This codes for CSGGDYSNQPQHF.